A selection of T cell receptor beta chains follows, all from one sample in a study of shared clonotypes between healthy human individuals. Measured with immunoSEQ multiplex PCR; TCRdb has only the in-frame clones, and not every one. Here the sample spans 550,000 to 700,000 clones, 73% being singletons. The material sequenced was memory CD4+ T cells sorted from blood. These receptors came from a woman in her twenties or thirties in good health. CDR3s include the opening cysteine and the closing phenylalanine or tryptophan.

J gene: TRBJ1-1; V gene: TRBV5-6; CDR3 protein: CASSYRTDDGRNTEAFF
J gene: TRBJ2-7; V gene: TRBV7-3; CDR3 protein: CASSLTQGNEQYF
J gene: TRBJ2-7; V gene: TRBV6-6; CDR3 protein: CASSQFGSQQYF
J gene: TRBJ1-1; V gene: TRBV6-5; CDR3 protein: CASSLEIVNTEAFF
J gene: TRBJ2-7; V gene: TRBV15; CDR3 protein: CATSRVGDTPSYEQYF
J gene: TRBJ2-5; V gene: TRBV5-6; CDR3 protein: CASSGQDQRTQYF
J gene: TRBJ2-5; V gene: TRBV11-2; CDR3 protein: CASSLVTGAEETQYF
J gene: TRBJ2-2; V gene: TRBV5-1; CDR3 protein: CASSWGLQNTGELFF
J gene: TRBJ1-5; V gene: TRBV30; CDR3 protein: CAWSKQAKINQPQHF
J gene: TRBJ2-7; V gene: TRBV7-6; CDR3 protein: CASSLVAGFYEQYF
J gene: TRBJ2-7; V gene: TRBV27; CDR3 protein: CASSPREAAPKEQYF
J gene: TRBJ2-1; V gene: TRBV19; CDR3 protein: CADLRENNEQFF
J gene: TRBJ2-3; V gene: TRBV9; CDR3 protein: CASSVLGGTTDTQYF
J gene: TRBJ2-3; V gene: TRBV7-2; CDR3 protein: CASSFSADTQYF
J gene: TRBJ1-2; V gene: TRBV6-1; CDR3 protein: CASSERRGRDYGYTF
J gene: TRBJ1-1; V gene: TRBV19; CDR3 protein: CASSINVNTEAFF
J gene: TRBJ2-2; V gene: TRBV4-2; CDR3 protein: CASSHEGLAGGSAGELFF
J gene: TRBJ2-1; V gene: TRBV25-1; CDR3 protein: CASSESGSGRPSYNEQFF
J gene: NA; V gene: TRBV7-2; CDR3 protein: CASSRISTGNYEQYF
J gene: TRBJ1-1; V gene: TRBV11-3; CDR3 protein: CASSRNSNTEAFF
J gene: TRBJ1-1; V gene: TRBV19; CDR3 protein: CASNGAGVLNTEAFF
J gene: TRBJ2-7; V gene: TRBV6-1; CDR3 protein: CASSGRPYEQYF
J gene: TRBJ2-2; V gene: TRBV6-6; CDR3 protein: CATAWGGLTGELFF
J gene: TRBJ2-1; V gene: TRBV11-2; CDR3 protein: CASSLARYNNEQFF
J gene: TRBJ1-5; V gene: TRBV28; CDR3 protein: CASSLGGARNQPQHF
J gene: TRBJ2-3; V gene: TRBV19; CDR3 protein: CASSAGRASTDTQYF
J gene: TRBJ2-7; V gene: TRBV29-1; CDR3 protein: CSVARTGSYEQYF
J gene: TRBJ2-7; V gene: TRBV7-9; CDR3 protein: CASSFVRTGSWEQYF
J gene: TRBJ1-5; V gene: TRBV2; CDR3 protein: CASKGNSNQPQHF
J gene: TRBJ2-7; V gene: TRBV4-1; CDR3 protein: CASSQPPNLEQYF
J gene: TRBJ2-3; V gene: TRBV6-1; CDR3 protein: CASSEQSFQGGLSTDTQYF
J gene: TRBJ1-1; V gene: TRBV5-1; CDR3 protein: CASSLRGTEAFF
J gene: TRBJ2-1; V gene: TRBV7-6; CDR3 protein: CASSLSRTRGRESSYNEQFF
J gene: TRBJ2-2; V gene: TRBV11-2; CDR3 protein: CASSFGELGELFF
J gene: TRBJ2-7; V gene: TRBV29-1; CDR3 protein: CSVAGLAGGPHEQYF
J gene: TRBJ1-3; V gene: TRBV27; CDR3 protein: CASSSQGGISGNTIYF
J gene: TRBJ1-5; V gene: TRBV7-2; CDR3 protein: CASSTWEGAFQPQHF
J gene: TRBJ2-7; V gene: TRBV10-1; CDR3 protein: CASSDIASGKYEQYF
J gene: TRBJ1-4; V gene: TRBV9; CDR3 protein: CASSANFATNEKLFF
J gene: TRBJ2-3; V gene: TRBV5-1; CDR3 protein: CASSLISGGREDTQYF
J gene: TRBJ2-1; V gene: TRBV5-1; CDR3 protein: CASSLVSSEDNEQFF
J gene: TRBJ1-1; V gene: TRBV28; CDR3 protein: CASSPFTSGTEAFF
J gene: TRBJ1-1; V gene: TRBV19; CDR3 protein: CASSIGRGQGTMNTEAFF
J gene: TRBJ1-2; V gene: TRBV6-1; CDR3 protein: CASSESMGSVGYTF
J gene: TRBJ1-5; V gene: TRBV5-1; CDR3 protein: CASSPRGRQPQHF
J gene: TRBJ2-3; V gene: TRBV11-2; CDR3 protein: CASITSRNTQYF
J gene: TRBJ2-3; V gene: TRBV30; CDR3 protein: CALEGLTSGTDTQYF
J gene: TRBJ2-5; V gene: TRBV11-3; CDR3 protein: CASSSGVKETQYF
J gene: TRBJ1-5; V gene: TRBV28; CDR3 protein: CASSFNYQPQHF
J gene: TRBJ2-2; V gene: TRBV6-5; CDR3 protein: CASRRGRTGELFF
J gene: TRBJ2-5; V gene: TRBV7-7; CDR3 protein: CASSSFGRGETQYF